The 20 T cell receptor beta chains below were found in one sample sequenced in a study of T cell changes during pregnancy in multiple sclerosis (dated by TCRdb to the late 2010s). The library was generated by the immunoSEQ multiplex PCR assay. The clones in this table, taken by TCRdb from immuneACCESS, are in-frame only. Not every clone is retained; where verified, under half of the shortfall comes from an unresolved V gene, and the cause of the rest is unknown. In all, the sample holds 90,000 or so clones, and about 92% of those were seen once. Less than 2% of the sample goes to the ten largest clones. This material consisted of peripheral blood, taken in the first trimester of pregnancy. The receptor source for this set is a female donor with multiple sclerosis, enrolled in a pregnancy study.

This chain uses TRBV4-1 with TRBJ2-2; the match to TRBD2 covers 7 bases. This CDR3 region has 16 residues. Germline V gives CDR1 MGHRA, CDR2 YSYEKL. V gave up 3 bases and J gave up 0 bases; unmatched junction bases: 4. The chain's CDR3 is CASSQGSGANTGELFF. The CDR3 nucleotides read TGCGCCAGCAGCCAGGGGAGCGGGGCGAACACCGGGGAGCTGTTTTTT.

V and J are TRBV6-1 and TRBJ1-1; 8 bases are a match to TRBD1. Germline-derived CDR1 and CDR2 are MNHNS and SASEGT. The CDR3 runs 16 residues. V gave up 4 bases and J gave up 1 base; unmatched junction bases: 8. The CDR3 sequence is CASSVWTGLRNTEAFF. The CDR3 DNA reads as TGTGCCAGCAGTGTCTGGACAGGGCTTAGGAACACTGAAGCTTTCTTT.

V usage is TRBV10-2 and J usage is TRBJ2-3, with 8 bases identical to TRBD1. This CDR3 region has 18 residues. V was clipped by 1 base and J by 4 bases; unmatched bases: 13. Germline V lookup: CDR1 WSHSY, CDR2 SAAADI. The CDR3 DNA reads as TGCGCCAGCAGTGAGTTTGCAGGCACAGGGGGAAAGCCAGATACGCAGTATTTT. As protein: CASSEFAGTGGKPDTQYF.

The sample holds one count of this clone. The chain links TRBV19 to TRBJ2-7; D may be TRBD2 (6 bases). Germline V lookup: CDR1 LNHDA, CDR2 SQIVND (reference sequence). The CDR3 sequence is 15 residues long. Trimming shortened V by 1 base and J by 2 bases, and 12 bases separated the two germline ends. For the CDR3, the DNA is TGTGCCAGTAGTATAGGGCGGGGAGCCACCTACGAGCAGTACTTC. Translated: CASSIGRGATYEQYF.

The rearrangement joins TRBV5-1 to TRBJ2-7; TRBD2 might be the D (5 bases). Per the germline V gene, CDR1 is SGHRS and CDR2 is YFSETQ. Trimming stripped 4 bases from V and 0 bases from J, with 11 bases between. The CDR3 is made up of 14 amino acids. The DNA for the CDR3 is TGCGCCAGCAGCCCTATGGACTTCTCCTACGAGCAGTACTTC. It codes for CASSPMDFSYEQYF.

V and J are TRBV30 and TRBJ2-7; 7 bases map to TRBD2. This CDR3 region has 13 residues. Trimming took 2 bases from V and 3 from J; bases not matched to a gene: 4. Germline assignment: CDR1 GTSNPN and CDR2 SVGIG (reference sequence). The CDR3 sequence: CAWSRDYSYEQYF. CDR3 sequence (DNA): TGTGCCTGGAGTCGGGACTACAGCTACGAGCAGTACTTC.

This clone was detected a few times. Here the CDR3 reads CASSAGLAEPYEQYF. Written as DNA, the CDR3 is TGTGCCAGTAGTGCGGGACTAGCGGAGCCCTACGAGCAGTACTTC. The rearrangement uses TRBV19 and TRBJ2-7, with 11 bases fitting TRBD2. Looked up from germline, CDR1 is LNHDA and CDR2 is SQIVND (reference sequence). With 5 bases clipped from V and 2 bases from J, the junction kept 5 bases outside the gene matches. This CDR3 contains 15 residues. The complete variable domain, with remaining parts taken from reference TRBV19 and TRBJ2-7, reads DGGITQSPKYLFRKEGQNVTLSCEQNLNHDAMYWYRQDPGQGLRLIYYSQIVNDFQKGDIAEGYSVSREKKESFPLTVTSAQKNPTAFYLCASSAGLAEPYEQYFGPGTRLTVT.

This chain joins TRBV5-4 and TRBJ2-1, with a tentative D call TRBD2 (6 bases). Trimming removed 1 base at V and 4 bases at J, with 9 bases between. Germline V gene data show CDR1 as SGHNT and CDR2 as YYREEE (reference sequence). This CDR3 has 14 residues. CDR3 DNA sequence: TGTGCCAGCAGCTTGCGGGAGAGTTACAATGAGCAGTTCTTC. Translation gives CASSLRESYNEQFF.

The V call is TRBV4-3, the J call TRBJ2-1; TRBD2 aligns across 7 bases. The trim removed 8 bases at V and 3 bases at J, leaving 10 bases unmatched. The length of the CDR3 is 15 residues. Germline values: CDR1 LGHNA, CDR2 YSLEER. For the CDR3, the DNA is TGCGCCAGCTCGGGAACCGGGACTAACTACAATGAGCAGTTCTTC. It encodes CASSGTGTNYNEQFF.

In DNA form, the CDR3 reads TGCGCCAGCAGTGGAACAGGGGCCGCCGAAGATACGCAGTATTTT. Protein: CASSGTGAAEDTQYF. The V and J genes are TRBV10-2 and TRBJ2-3; 7 bases agree with TRBD1. The junction had 9 bases not matched to a gene; V was cut back by 4 bases and J by 5 bases. The germline V gene has CDR1 WSHSY and CDR2 SAAADI. This CDR3 has 15 residues.

A single count supports this clone. The gene calls are TRBV9 and TRBJ2-2, with TRBD1 matching 7 bases. Germline CDR1 SGDLS, CDR2 YYNGEE. This CDR3 spans 15 amino acids. Trimming took 4 bases from V and 6 from J; bases not matched to a gene: 9. CDR3 sequence (DNA): TGTGCCAGCAGCCCGACGACAGGGTGGCCCGGGGAGCTGTTTTTT. This gives the protein CASSPTTGWPGELFF.

In its sample, this clone was seen once. The J gene is TRBJ2-4, the V gene TRBV5-6; D gene uncertain. With 3 bases removed from V and 6 bases from J, the gap between germline ends came to 7 bases. The CDR3 extends over 12 amino acids. CDR1 is SGHDT, CDR2 YYEEEE, per germline. The CDR3 region has the DNA TGTGCCAGCAGCTCTGGCACAAACATTCAGTACTTC. Its protein is CASSSGTNIQYF.

The rearrangement links TRBV5-4 to TRBJ2-7, with D unclear. The CDR3 totals 12 residues. Trimming removed 2 bases at V and 5 bases at J, with 8 bases between. Germline V gives CDR1 SGHNT, CDR2 YYREEE (reference sequence). CDR3 coding DNA: TGTGCCAGCAGCTTCCTCCAGGACGAGCAGTACTTC. Residues: CASSFLQDEQYF.

The chain links TRBV19 to TRBJ2-1; TRBD1 aligns across 8 bases. The ends lost 6 bases at V and 0 bases at J; junction bases unmatched: 7. The CDR3 covers 16 residues. Germline CDR1 and CDR2: LNHDA and SQIVND (reference sequence). The CDR3 DNA is TGTGCCAGTAGCAGTACAGGACAGGGCTCCTACAATGAGCAGTTCTTC. As protein: CASSSTGQGSYNEQFF.

The genes are TRBV5-1 and TRBJ1-1; tentatively, D is TRBD1 (5 bases). CDR1 and CDR2 (germline): SGHRS, YFSETQ. V lost 0 bases and J lost 1, with 7 bases in between. CDR3 length equals 14 residues. This chain's CDR3 is CASSLAGGNTEAFF. Written as DNA, the CDR3 is TGCGCCAGCAGCTTGGCCGGGGGGAACACTGAAGCTTTCTTT.

A single count supports this clone. This rearrangement joins TRBV18 to TRBJ2-1; tentatively, D is TRBD1 (6 bases). Looked up from germline, CDR1 is KGHSH and CDR2 is LQKENI. The V gene lost 6 bases and the J gene lost 2 bases, with 20 bases spanning the gap. CDR3 length: 17 residues. CDR3 nucleotide sequence: TGTGCCAGCTCCGACGACCGCCGGCAGGGGCCCTACAATGAGCAGTTCTTC. This encodes CASSDDRRQGPYNEQFF.

The chain links TRBV29-1 to TRBJ2-1, with TRBD1 as a possible D gene (5 bases). Germline loops: CDR1 SQVTM, CDR2 ANQGSEA. V was cut by 4 bases and J by 4 bases, with 14 bases left in between. This CDR3 comprises 14 residues. The CDR3 sequence is CSVVDSPPYNEQFF. The CDR3 DNA sequence: TGCAGCGTTGTCGACAGTCCCCCGTACAATGAGCAGTTCTTC.

J is TRBJ2-3 and V is TRBV7-9, with 14 bases lining up with TRBD2. This CDR3 is built from 15 residues. V shed 5 bases and J 6 bases; nucleotides not matched to a gene: 4. CDR1 SEHNR and CDR2 FQNEAQ come from the germline V gene (reference sequence). Here the CDR3 DNA reads TGTGCCAGCAGCCCGGGACTAGCGGGAGTGGATACGCAGTATTTT. Encoded protein: CASSPGLAGVDTQYF.

The CDR3: CASSLQRDSYYEQYF. The CDR3 DNA reads as TGTGCCAGCAGCTTACAGCGGGATTCCTACTACGAGCAGTACTTC. This chain links TRBV6-5 with TRBJ2-7; TRBD2 matches 7 bases. This CDR3 is 15 amino acids long. Germline lookup yields CDR1 MNHEY and CDR2 SVGAGI. Trimming at V came to 6 bases and at J to 3 bases, leaving 11 bases not matched to a gene.

The chain uses TRBV6-5 and TRBJ1-4; D ambiguous. V lost 5 bases, J lost 8 bases, and 18 bases lay in between. This CDR3 contains 15 residues. Germline V CDR1 and CDR2: MNHEY, SVGAGI. This CDR3 is CASSLVGNRMEKLFF. The CDR3 region has the DNA TGTGCCAGCAGTCTAGTCGGGAACCGGATGGAAAAACTGTTTTTT.